This T cell receptor (beta chain) was identified during a study of a mutant IDH1 vaccine in newly diagnosed glioma. Study overall: Treated patients comprised around 62% males and roughly 40% females, mean age about 40 years. Therapy received beforehand was radiotherapy, temozolomide, or both, with most patients given both. Overall study findings and caveats: Vaccination induced immune responses in 85% to 95% of patients.

This table comes from immunoSEQ multiplex PCR, and its TCRdb copy is limited to in-frame clones, with some not included. The data contain 30,000 to 40,000 clones, roughly 89% of them seen just once; the ten biggest clones take up over 2%. CDR3 length equals 16 residues. The V gene end was trimmed by 10 bases and the J gene end by 6 bases; junction bases not matched to a gene: 14. Germline loops: CDR1 SGHRS, CDR2 YFSETQ. Time point noted: week 47, end of study. It was 300 ug of mutant IDH1 20-mer peptide that made up each vaccine dose, given with topical imiquimod. Tumors from donors were new WHO grade 3 or 4 IDH1-mutant astrocytomas with ATRX loss. Comment on this clone: Antigen: not known.

Material: PBMCs, obtained from a glioma patient whose treatment included an IDH1 peptide vaccine. The chain employs TRBV5-1 and TRBJ2-2; TRBD2 aligns across 11 bases. This clonotype was sampled from a man aged 35-49 years with glioma. In DNA form, the CDR3 reads TGCGCCCTCGAAGTTCTAGCGGGAGGCTCCCCCGGGGAGCTGTTTTTT. It specifies CALEVLAGGSPGELFF. Full variable domain (missing parts from reference TRBV5-1 and TRBJ2-2): KAGVTQTPRYLIKTRGQQVTLSCSPISGHRSVSWYQQTPGQGLQFLFEYFSETQRNKGNFPGRFSGRQFSNSRSEMNVSTLELGDSALYLCALEVLAGGSPGELFFGEGSRLTVL.